Below are 31 T cell receptor beta chains sequenced from a single sample in a study of T cell responses to AZD1222 COVID-19 vaccine. Using immunoSEQ multiplex PCR, the repertoire was profiled, and TCRdb retains in-frame clones only, with some absent. The sample comprises over 150,000 clones, over 75% of which are singletons, and around 4.4% rests with the top ten. The source was peripheral blood, collected 28 days after the second AZD1222 dose. These receptors all stem from an adult who received the AZD1222 COVID-19 vaccine.

This sequence joins TRBV7-2 and TRBJ1-6; D is possibly TRBD1 (5 bases). Germline V gene sequence: CDR1 SGHTA, CDR2 FQGNSA. The CDR3 extends over 15 amino acids. Trimming took off 5 bases at V and 4 bases at J, with 12 bases between the two ends. In nucleotides, the CDR3 is TGTGCCAGCAGCCTGGGGCGGATGTATAATTCACCCCTCCACTTT. Its protein is CASSLGRMYNSPLHF.

The chain joins TRBV19 to TRBJ2-2; 13 bases are shared with TRBD2. The CDR3 sequence is 16 residues long. Germline-derived CDR1 and CDR2 are LNHDA and SQIVND (reference sequence). V shed 10 bases and J 7 bases; nucleotides not matched to a gene: 12. The CDR3 spells CATKTSGGSPNGELFF. The CDR3 nucleotides are TGTGCCACGAAGACTAGCGGGGGGTCCCCCAACGGGGAGCTGTTTTTT.

The chain uses TRBV6-5 and TRBJ1-4; 7 nucleotides align to TRBD1. Losses at the gene ends were 7 bases for V and 7 bases for J; bases not matched to a gene: 12. Germline V gives CDR1 MNHEY, CDR2 SVGAGI. The CDR3 length is 15 residues. The CDR3 sequence is CASKKTGTASEKLFF. CDR3 DNA: TGTGCCAGCAAAAAAACCGGGACAGCAAGTGAAAAACTGTTTTTT.

V is TRBV12-3 or TRBV12-4 and J is TRBJ2-7; D is unclear. Trimming took 4 bases from V and 3 from J, leaving 7 bases between them. The CDR3 is 12 residues long. The CDR3 here is CASSYDVYEQYF. CDR3 DNA: TGTGCCAGCAGTTACGACGTCTACGAGCAGTACTTC.

The V gene is TRBV6-5, the J gene TRBJ2-7, with D tentatively TRBD1 (6 bases). The CDR3 loop spans 15 amino acids. V shed 6 bases and J shed 5 bases, with 20 bases lying between them. In germline, CDR1 is MNHEY, CDR2 SVGAGI. CDR3 DNA: TGTGCCAGCAGAATCACCGGGACACGGCAGCACGAGCAGTACTTC. It yields the protein CASRITGTRQHEQYF.

The chain uses TRBV2 and TRBJ1-1; 7 positions match TRBD1. The V gene's germline CDR1 is SNHLY and CDR2 FYNNEI. CDR3 length equals 14 residues. The ends lost 6 bases at V and 4 bases at J; junction bases unmatched: 8. The CDR3 DNA reads TGTGCCAGCAGATTAACAGGGGCGGGCACTGAAGCTTTCTTT. Protein sequence: CASRLTGAGTEAFF.

This chain uses TRBV30 with TRBJ2-7, with D possibly TRBD1 on 6 matching bases. The V gene lost 2 bases and the J gene lost 6 bases, with 17 bases spanning the gap. Germline CDR1 GTSNPN, CDR2 SVGIG (reference sequence). The CDR3 totals 14 residues. The CDR3 DNA sequence: TGTGCCTGGAGTCTTCTACAGTCGGACAGCGAGCAGTACTTC. Residues: CAWSLLQSDSEQYF.

The chain recombines TRBV25-1 with TRBJ2-6, with D unresolved. The V gene's germline CDR1 is MGHDK and CDR2 SYGVNS. V was clipped by 1 base and J by 4 bases, with 8 bases between them. This CDR3 is built from 15 residues. CDR3 DNA: TGTGCCAGCAGTGAATCCCGGCACGGGGCCAACGTCCTGACTTTC. Translated, it gives CASSESRHGANVLTF.

The rearrangement joins TRBV28 to TRBJ1-2; D perhaps matches TRBD1 (6 bases). Germline lookup yields CDR1 MDHEN and CDR2 SYDVKM. This CDR3 spans 13 amino acids. V dropped 6 bases and J dropped 2 bases, with 10 bases sitting between them. The CDR3 nucleotides read TGTGCCAGCAGCTCTACAGGGAACTATGGCTACACCTTC. Encoded protein: CASSSTGNYGYTF.

The chain employs TRBV9 and TRBJ2-2, with D unclear. Germline CDR1 is SGDLS and CDR2 is YYNGEE. V lost 0 bases to trimming and J lost 6 bases, with 15 bases between them. There are 16 residues in the CDR3. The CDR3 protein is CASSVAFRSEPGELFF. CDR3 in DNA: TGTGCCAGCAGCGTAGCTTTCCGTTCGGAACCCGGGGAGCTGTTTTTT.

The chain uses TRBV5-4 and TRBJ2-2; D not resolved. Germline-derived CDR1 and CDR2 are SGHNT and YYREEE (reference sequence). This CDR3 is 15 amino acids long. Trimming took 0 bases from V and 6 from J, leaving 12 bases between them. The CDR3 protein is CASSLVVGLPGELFF. The CDR3, as DNA: TGTGCCAGCAGCTTGGTAGTAGGATTGCCCGGGGAGCTGTTTTTT.

The chain employs TRBV3-1 (or the pseudogene TRBV3-2) and TRBJ1-4, with unresolved D. V was shortened by 0 bases and J by 14 bases, with 13 bases between the two germline ends. CDR3 size: 13 residues. From germline, CDR1 is LGHDT and CDR2 YNNKEL (reference sequence). The CDR3 here is CASSQDQLGRLFF. The CDR3 DNA sequence: TGTGCCAGCAGCCAAGATCAGTTAGGTAGGCTGTTTTTT.

The chain has TRBV6-5 and TRBJ1-3; D ambiguous. The germline gives CDR1 MNHEY, CDR2 SVGAGI. Trimming took off 8 bases at V and 0 bases at J, with 14 bases between the two ends. The CDR3 totals 15 residues. CDR3 sequence reads: CASLVGPRSGNTIYF. DNA for the CDR3: TGTGCCAGCTTAGTCGGACCGCGCTCTGGAAACACCATATATTTT.

There are a few counts of this clone. This chain uses TRBV7-3 with TRBJ2-5; tentative D call: TRBD1 (5 bases). V was trimmed by 1 base and J by 4 bases, leaving 10 bases between them. Germline loops: CDR1 SGHTA, CDR2 FQGTGA. The CDR3 runs to 14 residues. For the CDR3, the DNA is TGTGCCAGCAGCTTAAACCAGGGAAGAGAGACCCAGTACTTC. Translation gives CASSLNQGRETQYF.

CDR3 sequence: CASSYWTGGDYGYTF. In DNA, the CDR3 is TGTGCCAGCAGTTACTGGACAGGGGGGGACTATGGCTACACCTTC. The chain carries TRBV6-5 and TRBJ1-2; 10 bases fit TRBD1. The length of the CDR3 is 15 residues. Unmatched junction bases numbered 2, after V lost 1 base and J lost 3 bases. Germline lookup yields CDR1 MNHEY and CDR2 SVGAGI.

The chain employs TRBV6-5 and TRBJ1-2; TRBD1 aligns across 7 bases. The CDR3 runs 14 residues. The germline CDR1 and CDR2 sequences are MNHEY and SVGAGI. Losses at the gene ends were 0 bases for V and 5 bases for J; bases not matched to a gene: 3. CDR3 coding DNA: TGTGCCAGCAGTTACTCCCAGGGGGTTTATGGCTACACCTTC. It specifies CASSYSQGVYGYTF.

This clone appeared a single time. This is likely a read error, given that the CDR3 carries no conserved phenylalanine or tryptophan at its end. It is unclear where the CDR3 begins or ends on the DNA, so no DNA is shown, and the CDR3 is as TCRdb lists it. The chain joins TRBV6-8 to TRBJ2-7; the table's TRBD1 call for D was not verified on the DNA. The CDR3 is 10 amino acids in total, end residues counted. CDR1 is MNHGY and CDR2 is SAAAGT in the germline V gene. The CDR3 sequence: CATGPGQGCC.

This clone has a handful of counts. This chain connects TRBV6-5 to TRBJ1-1, with D perhaps matching TRBD1 (5 bases). Germline V CDR1 and CDR2: MNHEY, SVGAGI. The CDR3 contains 13 residues. Trimming cost V 6 bases and J 7 bases, with 15 bases left between them. CDR3 in DNA: TGTGCCAGCAGCCGAGTGGTAAGGGGTGAAGCTTTCTTT. Translated, it gives CASSRVVRGEAFF.

This clone has only a few counts. The gene calls are TRBV6-1 and TRBJ1-5; no definite D call. V was shortened by 4 bases and J by 3 bases, with 16 bases between the two germline ends. There are 16 residues in the CDR3. Germline V gene sequence: CDR1 MNHNS, CDR2 SASEGT. Here the CDR3 reads CASSVFGFRNNQPQHF. CDR3 DNA: TGTGCCAGCAGTGTTTTTGGGTTCAGAAACAATCAGCCCCAGCATTTT.

The CDR3 coding sequence is TGTGCCTGGAGAGCCGGGACAGGGGGATCCCACAATGAGCAGTTCTTC. It codes for CAWRAGTGGSHNEQFF. The V and J genes are TRBV30 and TRBJ2-1; 11 bases are shared with TRBD1. J lost 5 bases, V lost 3 bases, and 9 bases had no gene match. The germline CDR1 and CDR2 sequences are GTSNPN and SVGIG (reference sequence). This CDR3 spans 16 amino acids.

The rearrangement links TRBV7-9 to TRBJ2-7; D gene uncertain. CDR3 length: 14 residues. Germline V gene sequence: CDR1 SEHNR, CDR2 FQNEAQ (reference sequence). The V gene lost 2 bases and the J gene lost 0 bases, with 8 bases spanning the gap. DNA for the CDR3: TGTGCCAGCAGCTTAACAGACCGCTCCTACGAGCAGTACTTC. Residues: CASSLTDRSYEQYF.

The chain recombines TRBV7-9 with TRBJ2-3; TRBD2 matches at 8 bases. The CDR3 extends over 17 amino acids. CDR1 and CDR2 from the germline V gene are SEHNR and FQNEAQ (reference sequence). V lost 3 bases and J lost 5; bases outside the gene matches: 13. CDR3 nucleotide sequence: TGTGCCAGCAGCTTGGAACTGGCGGGGGGCAGCGTAGATACGCAGTATTTT. Translated, it gives CASSLELAGGSVDTQYF.

The CDR3 nucleotides read TGTGCCAGCAGCCAAGGACGGGACACCAACCAGCATTTT. The encoded protein is CASSQGRDTNQHF. The chain has TRBV3-1 (or the pseudogene TRBV3-2) and TRBJ1-5, with D maybe TRBD1 (6 bases). The CDR3 runs 13 residues. Germline V gene sequence: CDR1 LGHDT, CDR2 YNNKEL (reference sequence). Deletions cut 1 base from V and 12 bases from J, with 13 bases between.

V gene TRBV29-1 combines with J gene TRBJ2-7, with TRBD2 matching over 8 bases. The CDR3 has 13 amino acids. Germline values: CDR1 SQVTM, CDR2 ANQGSEA. Trimming cost V 7 bases and J 7 bases; bases outside gene matches: 12. CDR3 nucleotides: TGCAGCGCCCGACACGCGGGGGGCCGGGAGCAGTACTTC. Translating it yields CSARHAGGREQYF.

The V gene is TRBV20-1, the J gene TRBJ1-1, with 7 bases aligning to TRBD1. CDR1 and CDR2 from the germline V gene are DFQATT and SNEGSKA (reference sequence). This CDR3 spans 13 amino acids. J lost 2 bases, V lost 3 bases, and 3 bases had no gene match. CDR3 protein: CSASNRGNTEAFF. The CDR3 DNA reads as TGCAGTGCTAGTAACAGGGGAAACACTGAAGCTTTCTTT.

V usage is TRBV6-1 and J usage is TRBJ1-5; D ambiguous. CDR1 is MNHNS, CDR2 SASEGT, per germline. The CDR3 contains 18 residues. Trimming stripped 3 bases from V and 9 bases from J, with 27 bases between. The CDR3 DNA follows: TGTGCCAGCAGTGATGAGGTGGACCGGACCACCCTGGGATGGCCCCAGCATTTT. Amino acids: CASSDEVDRTTLGWPQHF.

This CDR3 is CASSMDRGLGELFF. CDR3 nucleotides: TGTGCCAGTAGTATGGACAGGGGCCTTGGGGAGCTGTTTTTT. The chain uses TRBV19 and TRBJ2-2; 9 positions match TRBD1. Per germline, CDR1 LNHDA and CDR2 SQIVND (reference sequence). After removal of 3 bases from V and 8 bases from J, the junction contained 4 bases not matched to a gene. The CDR3 extends over 14 amino acids.

The V call is TRBV5-6, the J call TRBJ2-2; the D gene is possibly TRBD2 (6 bases). This CDR3 region has 15 residues. From germline, CDR1 is SGHDT and CDR2 YYEEEE. Between the trimmed V and J ends, which lost 4 bases and 3 bases, there was a span of 13 bases. The CDR3 protein is CASSRTSGYTGELFF. The CDR3 DNA is TGTGCCAGCAGCCGGACCAGCGGGTACACCGGGGAGCTGTTTTTT.

This rearrangement joins TRBV6-6 to TRBJ1-5, with 9 bases aligning to TRBD1. The J segment lost 4 bases and the V segment lost 0 bases, leaving 4 bases of the junction unmatched. This CDR3 spans 16 amino acids. Germline CDR1 and CDR2: MNHNY and SVGAGI (reference sequence). The CDR3 region has the DNA TGTGCCAGCAGTTACTCGAGAGGGACAGGGAATCAGCCCCAGCATTTT. Residues: CASSYSRGTGNQPQHF.

This chain connects TRBV5-5 to TRBJ1-4, with 7 bases matching TRBD1. The junction had 2 bases not matched to a gene; V was cut back by 3 bases and J by 6 bases. This CDR3 spans 13 amino acids. Germline V gene data show CDR1 as SGHKS and CDR2 as YYEKEE (reference sequence). The CDR3 region is CASSSQGYEKLFF. The CDR3 DNA reads as TGTGCCAGCAGCTCACAGGGGTATGAAAAACTGTTTTTT. Full variable domain (rest looked up from reference TRBV5-5 and TRBJ1-4): DAGVTQSPTHLIKTRGQQVTLRCSPISGHKSVSWYQQVLGQGPQFIFQYYEKEERGRGNFPDRFSARQFPNYSSELNVNALLLGDSALYLCASSSQGYEKLFFGSGTQLSVL.

The chain recombines TRBV7-8 with TRBJ2-3; D is ambiguous. This CDR3 spans 15 amino acids. The V end was cut by 2 bases, the J end by 1 base, with 10 bases between. CDR1 SGHVS and CDR2 FQNEAQ come from the germline V gene. CDR3 bases: TGTGCCAGCAGCTTATGGCTCTTGGGCACAGATACGCAGTATTTT. Translating it yields CASSLWLLGTDTQYF.